One and the same sample provided the 22 T cell receptor beta chains below, sequenced in a study of blood T cell repertoires in COVID-19. Method: immunoSEQ multiplex PCR; TCRdb's copy keeps in-frame clones and lacks some. The sample includes about 380,000 clones, approximately 81% of them seen just once. The sequenced sample consisted of peripheral blood. All receptors come from a woman aged 18-29 years with acute or convalescent COVID-19.

The chain has TRBV3-1 (or the pseudogene TRBV3-2) and TRBJ1-1; D is unresolved. The CDR3 has 11 amino acids. V was cut by 4 bases and J by 6 bases, with 6 bases left in between. Per the germline V gene, CDR1 is LGHDT and CDR2 is YNNKEL (reference sequence). CDR3 amino acids: CASSLGSEAFF. Written as DNA, the CDR3 is TGTGCCAGCAGCCTCGGGTCTGAAGCTTTCTTT.

This clone was detected a few times. The gene calls are TRBV7-8 and TRBJ2-3; the match to TRBD2 covers 13 bases. The V and J ends lost 6 bases and 2 bases, in that order; junction bases with no gene match: 8. Per germline, CDR1 SGHVS and CDR2 FQNEAQ. The CDR3 length is 17 residues. The CDR3 region has the DNA TGTGCCAGCAGGATTACGACTAGCGGGAGGACCACAGATACGCAGTATTTT. It yields the protein CASRITTSGRTTDTQYF.

The genes are TRBV9 and TRBJ1-1; 8 bases are shared with TRBD1. J was trimmed by 4 bases and V by 4 bases; bases with no gene match: 6. In germline, CDR1 is SGDLS, CDR2 YYNGEE. This CDR3 is built from 14 residues. CDR3 in amino acids: CASSPQGAPTEAFF. The CDR3 DNA reads as TGTGCCAGCAGCCCTCAGGGGGCGCCCACTGAAGCTTTCTTT.

The rearrangement joins TRBV3-1 (or the pseudogene TRBV3-2) to TRBJ1-2; 9 bases fit TRBD1. The germline V gene encodes CDR1 LGHDT and CDR2 YNNKEL (reference sequence). The CDR3 contains 14 residues. J lost 8 bases, V lost 1 base, and 5 bases had no gene match. This CDR3 is CASSQGTGERGYTF. For the CDR3, the DNA is TGTGCCAGCAGCCAAGGGACAGGGGAGCGCGGCTACACCTTC.

This clone was counted between two and nine times. The chain employs TRBV19 and TRBJ1-6; D ambiguous. There are 12 residues in the CDR3. From germline, CDR1 is LNHDA and CDR2 SQIVND (reference sequence). V shed 5 bases and J shed 9 bases, with 8 bases lying between them. For the CDR3, the DNA is TGTGCCAGTAGTCCTCTGGCTTCACCCCTCCACTTT. Translated, it gives CASSPLASPLHF.

V gene TRBV7-3 combines with J gene TRBJ2-1, with 8 bases identical to TRBD2. The CDR3 sequence is 15 residues long. The germline V gene has CDR1 SGHTA and CDR2 FQGTGA. With V trimmed by 5 bases and J by 3 bases, 6 bases remained unmatched. The CDR3 loop is CASSPVAGSYNEQFF. CDR3 sequence (DNA): TGTGCCAGCAGCCCCGTAGCGGGAAGCTACAATGAGCAGTTCTTC.

This chain uses TRBV9 with TRBJ1-1; 9 bases fit TRBD1. The CDR3 is made up of 13 amino acids. CDR1 and CDR2 (germline): SGDLS, YYNGEE. V gave up 0 bases and J gave up 11 bases; unmatched junction bases: 5. The CDR3 DNA is TGTGCCAGCAGCGTAGAGGGGACAGGGAGGGCTTTCTTT. Encoded protein: CASSVEGTGRAFF. The whole variable domain, filled in from reference TRBV9 and TRBJ1-1, reads DSGVTQTPKHLITATGQRVTLRCSPRSGDLSVYWYQQSLDQGLQFLIQYYNGEERAKGNILERFSAQQFPDLHSELNLSSLELGDSALYFCASSVEGTGRAFFGQGTRLTVV.

The rearrangement links TRBV2 to TRBJ2-7; D is perhaps TRBD1 (5 bases). V was clipped by 6 bases and J by 8 bases, with 14 bases between them. The CDR3 is 12 residues long. Germline V gene lookup returns CDR1 SNHLY and CDR2 FYNNEI. CDR3 sequence: CASRNGASQQYF. CDR3 nucleotide sequence: TGTGCCAGCAGGAATGGGGCGTCTCAGCAGTACTTC.

This clone was counted between two and nine times. The chain employs TRBV28 and TRBJ1-2; the D is unclear. Germline V gene sequence: CDR1 MDHEN, CDR2 SYDVKM. The CDR3 has 11 residues. V lost 5 bases and J 10 bases, leaving 11 bases between the germline ends. The CDR3 spells CASSDRQDYTF. The CDR3 DNA is TGTGCCAGCAGTGACCGGCAGGACTACACCTTC.

Comment on this clone: The same CDR3 also results from other DNA sequences found in this sample. This rearrangement joins TRBV29-1 to TRBJ1-2; D may be TRBD1 (5 bases). The germline V and J ends were trimmed by 6 bases and 0 bases, with 11 bases remaining between them. In germline, CDR1 is SQVTM, CDR2 ANQGSEA. The CDR3 length is 13 residues. The CDR3 DNA reads TGCAGCGTCGCCGACAGCCCTAACTATGGCTACACCTTC. It specifies CSVADSPNYGYTF.

DNA of the CDR3: TGTGCCAGCACCGCATCAGGGAATTCACCCCTCCACTTT. Amino acid sequence: CASTASGNSPLHF. V is TRBV9 and J is TRBJ1-6; maybe TRBD1 (5 bases). This CDR3 comprises 13 residues. In germline, CDR1 is SGDLS, CDR2 YYNGEE. The V end was cut by 6 bases, the J end by 7 bases, with 11 bases between. Full variable domain (remainder filled in from reference TRBV9 and TRBJ1-6): DSGVTQTPKHLITATGQRVTLRCSPRSGDLSVYWYQQSLDQGLQFLIQYYNGEERAKGNILERFSAQQFPDLHSELNLSSLELGDSALYFCASTASGNSPLHFGNGTRLTVT.

The rearrangement joins TRBV19 to TRBJ2-1; D unresolved. Germline CDR1 LNHDA, CDR2 SQIVND (reference sequence). The CDR3 totals 13 residues. V was trimmed by 3 bases and J by 3 bases, leaving 6 bases between them. CDR3: CASSIPGYNEQFF. The CDR3 DNA follows: TGTGCCAGTAGTATTCCGGGCTACAATGAGCAGTTCTTC.

The rearrangement uses TRBV19 and TRBJ1-1; 10 nucleotides agree with TRBD1. V shed 6 bases and J 4 bases; nucleotides not matched to a gene: 17. In germline, CDR1 is LNHDA, CDR2 SQIVND (reference sequence). This CDR3 contains 18 residues. DNA for the CDR3: TGTGCCAGTAGGCGGGCCTTAGTGGACAGGGGGTTGATCACTGAAGCTTTCTTT. It codes for CASRRALVDRGLITEAFF.

The chain combines TRBV23-1 with TRBJ1-1; 8 bases match TRBD1. TRBV23-1 is labeled an ORF, and its function is uncertain. The CDR3 contains 15 residues. V gave up 4 bases and J gave up 10 bases; unmatched junction bases: 14. The CDR3 DNA is TGCGCCAGCAGTCGACCCAGAACCGGACAGGGAAGAGCTTTCTTT. As protein: CASSRPRTGQGRAFF.

The chain combines TRBV27 with TRBJ2-1, with TRBD2 identical over 8 bases. Germline V gene sequence: CDR1 MNHEY, CDR2 SMNVEV (reference sequence). The CDR3 is 17 residues long. V was clipped by 3 bases and J by 4 bases; unmatched bases: 11. For the CDR3, the DNA is TGTGCCAGCAGTTTCACCCTGGGCGGGGGGAATTACAATGAGCAGTTCTTC. This gives the protein CASSFTLGGGNYNEQFF.

The genes are TRBV24-1 and TRBJ1-2, with 7 nucleotides matching TRBD1. The CDR3 is 13 residues long. The germline V gene has CDR1 KGHDR and CDR2 SFDVKD. The junction had 3 bases not matched to a gene; V was cut back by 4 bases and J by 5 bases. Written as DNA, the CDR3 is TGTGCCACCAGTGACATGACAGGGTATGGCTACACCTTC. Encoded protein: CATSDMTGYGYTF.

This sequence joins TRBV6-5 and TRBJ1-2, with D perhaps matching TRBD1 (5 bases). The CDR3 covers 13 residues. Germline CDR1 and CDR2: MNHEY and SVGAGI. V lost 6 bases and J 7 bases, leaving 15 bases between the germline ends. The CDR3 nucleotides read TGTGCCAGCAGGCGAGACAGTTTATCTGGCTACACCTTC. This gives the protein CASRRDSLSGYTF.

This chain links TRBV2 with TRBJ2-5; 9 bases align to TRBD1. The CDR3 contains 15 residues. V gave up 7 bases and J gave up 1 base; unmatched junction bases: 7. In germline, CDR1 is SNHLY, CDR2 FYNNEI. The CDR3 nucleotides read TGTGCCAGCACTTGGACAGGGGCCGTCCAAGAGACCCAGTACTTC. It yields the protein CASTWTGAVQETQYF.

V usage is TRBV6-5 and J usage is TRBJ1-5; D is uncertain. V was pared by 2 bases and J by 9 bases, with 14 bases between. The CDR3 spans 14 residues. CDR1 MNHEY and CDR2 SVGAGI come from the germline V gene. CDR3 coding DNA: TGTGCCAGCAGTTACCGCGGCCATCCTTGGCCCCAGCATTTT. Protein: CASSYRGHPWPQHF.

This sequence joins TRBV11-1 and TRBJ1-1, with D uncertain. The CDR3 spans 14 residues. Between the trimmed V and J ends, which lost 4 bases and 5 bases, there was a span of 14 bases. In germline, CDR1 is SGHAT, CDR2 FQDESV (reference sequence). CDR3 amino acids: CASSYIVSRTEAFF. CDR3 sequence (DNA): TGTGCCAGCAGCTATATCGTTTCGAGGACTGAAGCTTTCTTT.

The chain combines TRBV2 with TRBJ2-7; D perhaps matches TRBD1 (5 bases). The ends were cut back, 9 bases at V and 6 bases at J, with 12 bases in the middle. CDR3 length: 11 amino acids. The germline CDR1 and CDR2 sequences are SNHLY and FYNNEI. The CDR3 nucleotides are TGTGCCAGAGGGGATGGCGGCGAGCAGTACTTC. The encoded protein is CARGDGGEQYF.

The V and J genes are TRBV29-1 and TRBJ1-5, with a possible D match to TRBD1 (6 bases). Deletions cut 4 bases from V and 4 bases from J, with 11 bases between. CDR3 length: 13 amino acids. Germline values: CDR1 SQVTM, CDR2 ANQGSEA. The CDR3 is CSVATGLNQPQHF. In nucleotides, the CDR3 is TGCAGCGTTGCCACAGGGCTTAATCAGCCCCAGCATTTT.